This TCR beta chain was observed in a study of blood T cell repertoires in COVID-19. Study-wide context: The study drew acute and convalescent COVID-19 samples from the United States, Italy and Spain. Sources were T cells, B-cell-depleted T cells, or PBMCs; the material itself was cDNA or gDNA.

This CDR3 comprises 15 residues. V trimming: 4 bases; J trimming: 0 bases; junction bases outside the gene matches: 4. Germline values: CDR1 SGHTA, CDR2 FQGTGA. The authors' processing: Reference gene primer amplification gave nucleated cell count estimates. TCRdb's table, derived via immunoSEQ multiplex PCR, lists solely in-frame clones and lacks some. V and J calls and clone size follow that table, whereas D and trimming were derived from the DNA. Of around 64,000 clones listed, roughly 91% are singletons. The source is a human donor in a cohort sampled during active COVID-19. The J gene is TRBJ2-3, the V gene TRBV7-3; 7 bases are a match to TRBD2. The source material was peripheral blood. The CDR3 region has the DNA TGTGCCAGCAGCTGGGGACTAAAGAGCACAGATACGCAGTATTTT. This encodes CASSWGLKSTDTQYF.